The T cell receptor (beta chain) under discussion was sequenced for a study of somatic mutations in cytotoxic T cells in rheumatoid arthritis. Clones were sequenced by immunoSEQ multiplex PCR, and TCRdb holds only the in-frame ones, with some missing. The repertoire holds 15,000 to 20,000 clones, with more than 65% as singletons. The CDR3 totals 15 residues. V dropped 6 bases and J dropped 2 bases, with 14 bases sitting between them. CDR1 is MDHEN and CDR2 is SYDVKM in the germline V gene. Material: CD8+ T cells sorted from blood. The clonotype originates from a woman between 45 and 65 years old in good health. The chain couples TRBV28 to TRBJ1-3; D remains unclear. CDR3 DNA sequence: TGTGCCAGCAGACAACGCCGCCAGCCTGGAAACACCATATATTTT. It translates to CASRQRRQPGNTIYF.